Listed below are T cell receptor beta chains from one sample, sequenced in a study of blood T cells in healthy people across ages. MiXCR, applied by TCRdb to the 5' RACE reads, yields one record per CDR3 protein. The table lists roughly 680,000 distinct CDR3 sequences, roughly half of them singletons, with 13% in the top ten. The sample comprised blood. These TCRs come from a woman older than 75 in good health. Both conserved end residues are part of each CDR3. The D gene is left open where the match is weak. The size field is filled for only some rows; it gives once, few, many or a size class.

CDR3nt	CDR3aa	v_gene	j_gene	abundance	d_gene
TGTGCCAGCAGCGTCTACCATTTTGGGATGGACAAAAACATTCAGTACTTC	CASSVYHFGMDKNIQYF	TRBV21-1	TRBJ2-4	NA	NA
TGTGCCAGCAGTTACAGTCCACAGGTCTTGGTAGAGCAGTACTTC	CASSYSPQVLVEQYF	TRBV6-6	TRBJ2-7	once	NA
TGTGCCAGCAGCTTTGACGGGGAGTCCAATGAGCAGTTCTTC	CASSFDGESNEQFF	TRBV5-4	TRBJ2-1	NA	NA
TGTGCCAGCAGCGCCCCGGGGGGCTCCTACAATGAGCAGTTCTTC	CASSAPGGSYNEQFF	TRBV28	TRBJ2-1	NA	TRBD2
TGTGCCAGCAAAGGGACTAGTCGACACACCGGGGAGCTGTTTTTT	CASKGTSRHTGELFF	TRBV6-1	TRBJ2-2	NA	TRBD2
TGTGCCAGCAGCTTGGAGGCTAGCGGGGTAAGCTCCTACGAGCAGTACTTC	CASSLEASGVSSYEQYF	TRBV5-5	TRBJ2-7	NA	TRBD2
TGCAGCGTGGTTTACTTTGGGAGCGAGCAGTACTTC	CSVVYFGSEQYF	TRBV29-1	TRBJ2-7	many	NA
TGTGCCAGCAGCTTAGACGGAGGACTCTACAATGAGCAGTTCTTC	CASSLDGGLYNEQFF	TRBV7-2	TRBJ2-1	many	NA
TGCAGTGCTAGAGTTGTAGGGAGGGCCTACACAGATACGCAGTATTTT	CSARVVGRAYTDTQYF	TRBV20-1	TRBJ2-3	NA	TRBD2
TGTGCCAGCAGCCCCGGGAGGCAGACTGAAAAACTGTTTTTT	CASSPGRQTEKLFF	TRBV7-2	TRBJ1-4	few	NA
TGCAGTGCTAGGTCGACCAAGGACAGGATAGAGACCCAGTACTTC	CSARSTKDRIETQYF	TRBV20-1	TRBJ2-5	many	TRBD1
TGTGCCAGCTCACTGGGGCCTGGCAAGAGCTCCTACAATGAGCAGTTCTTC	CASSLGPGKSSYNEQFF	TRBV18	TRBJ2-1	many	NA
TGTGCCAGCAGCTTATTTGGAGGGGTTATCGACAATGAGCAGTTCTTC	CASSLFGGVIDNEQFF	TRBV7-2	TRBJ2-1	NA	NA
TGTGCCACCAGTGATAGGGCCAGCCAAGAGACCCAGTACTTC	CATSDRASQETQYF	TRBV24-1	TRBJ2-5	many	NA
TGTGCCAGCAGCCAAGCCGGATACACTGAAGCTTTCTTT	CASSQAGYTEAFF	TRBV3-1	TRBJ1-1	NA	NA
TGCGCCAGCAGCCAAGAACTACCAATGGGACTAGCGGGTTTTATTTCGTACGAGCAGTACTTC	CASSQELPMGLAGFISYEQYF	TRBV4-3	TRBJ2-7	NA	TRBD2
TGTGCCAGCAGTCGGGACAGCGAAAGCTCCTACGAGCAGTACTTC	CASSRDSESSYEQYF	TRBV28	TRBJ2-7	NA	TRBD1
TGTGCCACCAGTGATGTTCGACAAGTCACCGGGGAGCTGTTTTTT	CATSDVRQVTGELFF	TRBV24-1	TRBJ2-2	few	NA
TGCAGTGCTAGAGACGCAGGGCACATCCAAGAGACCCAGTACTTC	CSARDAGHIQETQYF	TRBV20-1	TRBJ2-5	NA	NA
TGTGCCAGCACCAGGGAATTATCCTACAATGAGCAGTTCTTC	CASTRELSYNEQFF	TRBV7-2	TRBJ2-1	few	NA
TGTGCCAGCAGCGGGGACTACCGAGATACGCAGTATTTT	CASSGDYRDTQYF	TRBV13	TRBJ2-3	NA	TRBD2
TGCAGTGCTAGCCCCTCTGAGTATCAGCCCCAGCATTTT	CSASPSEYQPQHF	TRBV20-1	TRBJ1-5	NA	NA